The 27 T cell receptor beta chains below come from one sample, sequenced in a study of T cells after yellow fever vaccination. MiXCR, run by TCRdb on the 5' RACE reads, gives a single entry per CDR3 protein. The data contain under 350,000 distinct CDR3 sequences, roughly 4.3% of them singletons. Material: PBMCs, obtained 5 days after the yellow fever booster vaccination. The receptors here all came from a man aged 18 to 30 who received the YFV17D yellow fever vaccine.

The V call is TRBV5-1, the J call TRBJ2-3, with TRBD2 identical over 13 bases. CDR3 size: 17 residues. V dropped 0 bases and J dropped 3; count of bases not matched to a gene: 4. Germline V lookup: CDR1 SGHRS, CDR2 YFSETQ. The CDR3 is CASSLATTSGGTDTQYF. In nucleotides, the CDR3 is TGCGCCAGCAGCTTGGCCACGACTAGCGGGGGGACAGATACGCAGTATTTT. The full variable domain, with the rest looked up from reference TRBV5-1 and TRBJ2-3, is KAGVTQTPRYLIKTRGQQVTLSCSPISGHRSVSWYQQTPGQGLQFLFEYFSETQRNKGNFPGRFSGRQFSNSRSEMNVSTLELGDSALYLCASSLATTSGGTDTQYFGPGTRLTVL.

This clonotype was observed at least ten times. V is TRBV7-2 and J is TRBJ1-5; D perhaps matches TRBD1 (6 bases). Germline-derived CDR1 and CDR2 are SGHTA and FQGNSA. V was pared by 3 bases and J by 2 bases, with 8 bases between. This CDR3 has 14 amino acids. The CDR3 DNA reads as TGTGCCAGCAGCTTCCGACAGGGCAATCAGCCCCAGCATTTT. Its translation is CASSFRQGNQPQHF.

V gene TRBV6-6 combines with J gene TRBJ2-7; D is uncertain. This CDR3 contains 15 residues. Germline CDR1 is MNHNY and CDR2 is SVGAGI (reference sequence). The V gene lost 6 bases and the J gene lost 0 bases, with 15 bases spanning the gap. CDR3 DNA: TGTGCCAGCAGCCCCGAACCGACGGACTCCTACGAGCAGTACGTC. Its translation is CASSPEPTDSYEQYV.

The chain couples TRBV6-2 or TRBV6-3 to TRBJ2-3; TRBD2 might be the D (6 bases). Germline V gives CDR1 MNHEY, CDR2 SVGEGT. There are 18 residues in the CDR3. The germline V and J ends were trimmed by 2 bases and 4 bases, with 22 bases remaining between them. CDR3 DNA sequence: TGTGCCAGCAGTTACCCCGTCATGAAGCTGGAGGGATCAGATACGCAGTATTTT. Its protein product is CASSYPVMKLEGSDTQYF.

This clonotype was seen at least ten times. The chain recombines TRBV5-1 with TRBJ1-1, with D uncertain. The CDR3 contains 13 residues. The V end lost 1 base, the J end lost 4 bases, and 8 bases lay between the germline ends. The germline CDR1 and CDR2 sequences are SGHRS and YFSETQ. CDR3 protein: CASSLSRATEAFF. The CDR3 DNA is TGCGCCAGCAGCTTGTCCAGAGCCACTGAAGCTTTCTTT.

This clonotype was observed a handful of times. The chain links TRBV5-1 to TRBJ2-7, with D perhaps TRBD1 (6 bases). V was trimmed by 6 bases and J by 7 bases, leaving 17 bases between them. The CDR3 totals 13 residues. CDR1 SGHRS and CDR2 YFSETQ come from the germline V gene. This CDR3 is CASTQGYIGEQYF. The CDR3, as DNA: TGCGCCAGCACCCAGGGGTATATAGGGGAGCAGTACTTC.

This clonotype was observed at least ten times. The gene calls are TRBV14 and TRBJ1-6; no firm D call. Trimming pared 3 bases from V and 9 bases from J, leaving 6 bases between. The CDR3 is 12 amino acids. Germline loops: CDR1 SGHDN, CDR2 FVKESK. DNA for the CDR3: TGTGCCAGCAGCCATTCCCTTTCACCCCTCCACTTT. This sequence encodes CASSHSLSPLHF.

On this clonotype itself: An end of the junction does not agree with germline; a read error may underlie this. The rearrangement uses TRBV20-1 and TRBJ1-5; 7 bases line up with TRBD1. The germline CDR1 and CDR2 sequences are DFQATT and SNEGSKA (reference sequence). The CDR3 loop spans 13 amino acids. The CDR3 loop is CSARDRVAQPQHF. In nucleotides, the CDR3 is TGCAGTGCAAGAGACAGGGTAGCTCAGCCCCAGCATTTT.

This clonotype was recorded many times. The V gene is TRBV27, the J gene TRBJ1-6; TRBD1 might be the D (5 bases). CDR3 length: 14 amino acids. V was clipped by 8 bases and J by 10 bases, with 18 bases between them. The V gene's germline CDR1 is MNHEY and CDR2 SMNVEV (reference sequence). The CDR3 here is CASGSKGHGSPLHF. The CDR3 region has the DNA TGTGCCAGCGGCTCAAAAGGACACGGGTCACCCCTCCACTTT.

This clonotype was counted a few times. This rearrangement joins TRBV6-2 or TRBV6-3 to TRBJ1-4, with unresolved D. Germline V gene sequence: CDR1 MNHEY, CDR2 SVGEGT. The CDR3 sequence is 14 residues long. V dropped 9 bases and J dropped 8 bases, with 19 bases sitting between them. Here the CDR3 DNA reads TGTGCCAGTCGAAACGTCCAAGCGAGGGAAAAACTGTTTTTT. This translates into CASRNVQAREKLFF.

The table lists this clonotype with a few counts. The V call is TRBV6-2 or TRBV6-3, the J call TRBJ1-3; 8 bases agree with TRBD1. The V segment lost 2 bases and the J segment 8 bases; nucleotides outside the gene matches: 8. The CDR3 is made up of 15 amino acids. The germline CDR1 and CDR2 sequences are MNHEY and SVGEGT. CDR3 in DNA: TGTGCCAGCAGTTACCCCGGGACAGGCGTCCACACCATATATTTT. It codes for CASSYPGTGVHTIYF.

This clonotype appeared a few times. This rearrangement joins TRBV30 to TRBJ1-1; unclear D gene. The germline V gene has CDR1 GTSNPN and CDR2 SVGIG (reference sequence). There are 10 residues in the CDR3. Trimming took off 2 bases at V and 4 bases at J, with 2 bases between the two ends. The CDR3 sequence: CAWSSTEAFF. DNA of the CDR3: TGTGCCTGGAGTTCCACTGAAGCTTTCTTT.

This clonotype showed up just a few times. The chain carries TRBV6-2 or TRBV6-3 and TRBJ2-2; D unresolved. Between the trimmed V and J ends, which lost 5 bases and 7 bases, there was a span of 8 bases. This CDR3 spans 12 amino acids. From germline, CDR1 is MNHEY and CDR2 SVGEGT. CDR3 region: CASSLERGELFF. The CDR3 nucleotides are TGTGCCAGCAGTCTGGAACGCGGGGAGCTGTTTTTT.

The chain combines TRBV5-6 with TRBJ2-7, with 10 bases lining up with TRBD1. Germline-derived CDR1 and CDR2 are SGHDT and YYEEEE. The length of the CDR3 is 15 residues. With 2 bases clipped from V and 2 bases from J, the junction kept 4 bases outside the gene matches. CDR3 loop: CASSFGQGVTYEQYF. CDR3 sequence (DNA): TGTGCCAGCAGCTTCGGACAGGGGGTTACCTACGAGCAGTACTTC.

The gene calls are TRBV28 and TRBJ2-5, with 9 bases matching TRBD2. J lost 2 bases, V lost 4 bases, and 5 bases had no gene match. The CDR3 loop spans 15 amino acids. Germline V gene sequence: CDR1 MDHEN, CDR2 SYDVKM. In DNA form, the CDR3 reads TGTGCCAGCAGTTCTAGCGGGGCCCAACAAGAGACCCAGTACTTC. Encoded protein: CASSSSGAQQETQYF.

This clonotype was seen at least ten times. This chain joins TRBV7-2 and TRBJ2-1, with 9 bases matching TRBD2. Germline lookup yields CDR1 SGHTA and CDR2 FQGNSA. The CDR3 covers 17 residues. V lost 2 bases, J lost 4 bases, and 9 bases stayed unmatched. CDR3 in DNA: TGTGCCAGCAGCTTAAGGGGTCGACTAGCGGTTTACAATGAGCAGTTCTTC. Protein product: CASSLRGRLAVYNEQFF. The variable domain in full, with the rest retrieved from reference TRBV7-2 and TRBJ2-1, is GAGVSQSPSNKVTEKGKDVELRCDPISGHTALYWYRQSLGQGLEFLIYFQGNSAPDKSGLPSDRFSAERTGGSVSTLTIQRTQQEDSAVYLCASSLRGRLAVYNEQFFGPGTRLTVL.

This clonotype was detected a few times. The gene calls are TRBV5-6 and TRBJ2-5; D not certain. CDR3 length: 16 amino acids. Trimming removed 3 bases at V and 4 bases at J, with 19 bases between. Germline V lookup: CDR1 SGHDT, CDR2 YYEEEE. CDR3 nucleotides: TGTGCCAGCAGCTCTCCGTGGGTGGTAGGTGGAGAGACCCAGTACTTC. This sequence encodes CASSSPWVVGGETQYF.

Many counts were recorded for this clonotype. This chain connects TRBV15 to TRBJ1-1, with 8 bases lining up with TRBD1. The trim removed 5 bases at V and 0 bases at J, leaving 5 bases unmatched. From germline, CDR1 is LNHNV and CDR2 YYDKDF (reference sequence). The CDR3 runs 15 residues. The CDR3 is CATSDTGGLNTEAFF. The CDR3 DNA is TGTGCCACCAGCGACACAGGGGGGTTGAACACTGAAGCTTTCTTT.

This clonotype was recorded at least ten times. The chain carries TRBV7-9 and TRBJ1-4; 11 positions agree with TRBD1. The CDR3 contains 18 residues. Germline V gene data show CDR1 as SEHNR and CDR2 as FQNEAQ (reference sequence). V gave up 5 bases and J gave up 7 bases; unmatched junction bases: 15. The CDR3 region is CASSDRDRGTVYGEKLFF. Written as DNA, the CDR3 is TGTGCCAGCAGCGACCGGGACAGGGGGACAGTTTACGGTGAAAAACTGTTTTTT.

The V and J genes are TRBV7-2 and TRBJ1-6; TRBD1 matches 9 bases. Trimming took 5 bases from V and 9 from J; bases not matched to a gene: 8. Germline-derived CDR1 and CDR2 are SGHTA and FQGNSA. The CDR3 is 15 residues long. The CDR3 nucleotides are TGTGCCAGCAGCGAAGGACAGGGGATGAGTTCACCCCTCCACTTT. Residues: CASSEGQGMSSPLHF.

This clonotype showed up just a few times. The chain uses TRBV27 and TRBJ2-7; possible D gene TRBD1, 5 bases. Germline-derived CDR1 and CDR2 are MNHEY and SMNVEV (reference sequence). V was cut by 6 bases and J by 6 bases, with 15 bases left in between. This CDR3 is 13 amino acids long. In DNA form, the CDR3 reads TGTGCCAGCAGCTCCCTAGGGGTGGGCGAGCAGTACGTC. This codes for CASSSLGVGEQYV.

The sample holds a few counts of this clonotype. The genes are TRBV4-3 and TRBJ1-6, with a possible D match to TRBD1 (6 bases). This CDR3 comprises 17 residues. V was trimmed by 0 bases and J by 10 bases, leaving 19 bases between them. Germline V gene data show CDR1 as LGHNA and CDR2 as YSLEER. CDR3 protein: CASSQDGALQGESPLHF. The CDR3 bases are TGCGCCAGCAGCCAAGATGGGGCCTTACAGGGAGAGTCACCCCTCCACTTT.

The rearrangement uses TRBV7-9 and TRBJ1-2; 7 nucleotides match TRBD1. The germline V gene has CDR1 SEHNR and CDR2 FQNEAQ (reference sequence). V was clipped by 0 bases and J by 8 bases; unmatched bases: 6. The CDR3 totals 14 residues. The CDR3 DNA sequence: TGTGCCAGCAGCTTAGCGGGACAGCCGAGAGGCTACACCTTC. Its protein is CASSLAGQPRGYTF.

This chain connects TRBV5-1 to TRBJ2-7, with a weak D call TRBD1 (6 bases). Trimming shortened V by 3 bases and J by 6 bases, and 13 bases separated the two germline ends. The V gene's germline CDR1 is SGHRS and CDR2 YFSETQ. CDR3 length: 13 residues. The CDR3 loop is CASSSSTGLEQYF. The CDR3 DNA is TGCGCCAGCAGCTCTAGTACAGGGCTCGAGCAGTACTTC.

The gene calls are TRBV15 and TRBJ2-3; 9 positions match TRBD2. Germline V lookup: CDR1 LNHNV, CDR2 YYDKDF (reference sequence). V shed 5 bases, J shed 4 bases, and the junction held 10 bases outside the gene matches. CDR3 length: 16 amino acids. In nucleotides, the CDR3 is TGTGCCACCAGCTGGGTAGGCGGGGGGGCCGCAGATACGCAGTATTTT. It specifies CATSWVGGGAADTQYF. The complete variable domain, with remaining parts taken from reference TRBV15 and TRBJ2-3, reads DAMVIQNPRYQVTQFGKPVTLSCSQTLNHNVMYWYQQKSSQAPKLLFHYYDKDFNNEADTPDNFQSRRPNTSFCFLDIRSPGLGDTAMYLCATSWVGGGAADTQYFGPGTRLTVL.

This clonotype was detected only a few times. This chain links TRBV5-1 with TRBJ1-1; tentative D call: TRBD1 (5 bases). The CDR3 extends over 15 amino acids. Trimming shortened V by 4 bases and J by 1 base, and 14 bases separated the two germline ends. From germline, CDR1 is SGHRS and CDR2 YFSETQ. CDR3 DNA: TGCGCCAGCAGCCCCGGGGAGACAGAGAACACTGAAGCTTTCTTT. Amino acid sequence: CASSPGETENTEAFF.

The chain links TRBV6-2 or TRBV6-3 to TRBJ2-2; D remains unclear. Germline V lookup: CDR1 MNHEY, CDR2 SVGEGT. CDR3 length equals 14 residues. Deletions cut 2 bases from V and 5 bases from J, with 9 bases between. CDR3 DNA sequence: TGTGCCAGCAGTTACCCGGCCCCGACCGGGGAGCTGTTTTTT. Residues: CASSYPAPTGELFF.